Listed below are T cell receptor beta chains from one sample, sequenced in a study of Ad26.COV2.S vaccination and SARS-CoV-2 variants. Some clones are missing from TCRdb's copy, which holds only in-frame ones; the method was immunoSEQ multiplex PCR. The repertoire includes under 600,000 clones, approximately 90% of them detected once, and 1.7% sits in the top ten. Specimen: peripheral blood, collected in a trial of Ad26.COV2.S vaccine versus placebo. The receptors here all came from a person aged 18-65 years who received the Ad26.COV2.S COVID-19 vaccine or a placebo. Both conserved end residues are part of each CDR3. D genes are given only for firm matches. Some rows have no size entry. The others give once, few or many, or a class for an expanded clone.

size	D	V	J	DNA	CDR3
-	-	TRBV28	TRBJ2-7	TGTGCCAGCAGTTATCGGTACGAGCAGTACTTC	CASSYRYEQYF
-	TRBD2	TRBV3-1/TRBV3-2	TRBJ2-5	TGTGCCAGCAGCCCGCTAGGGACTAACCAAGAGACCCAGTACTTC	CASSPLGTNQETQYF
-	TRBD1	TRBV6-5	TRBJ2-3	TGTGCCAGCAGTTACCGGGACAGGGGTTGGGATACGCAGTATTTT	CASSYRDRGWDTQYF
-	-	TRBV29-1	TRBJ2-1	TGCAGCGTTGAAAGAGGGGACACAGCAAATGAGCAGTTCTTC	CSVERGDTANEQFF
-	-	TRBV19	TRBJ1-1	TGTGCCAGTAGTATAGTTTTCAGGGTACACACTGAAGCTTTCTTT	CASSIVFRVHTEAFF
-	-	TRBV7-3	TRBJ1-1	TGTGCCAGCAGCCCAGAGGGGGGTCGGAACACTGAAGCTTTCTTT	CASSPEGGRNTEAFF
few	-	TRBV7-6	TRBJ2-5	TGTGCCAGCAGCCCCGACAGGAAAGAGACCCAGTACTTC	CASSPDRKETQYF
-	-	TRBV6-6	TRBJ1-2	TGTGCCAGCAGTTTTCCCCCAAGGGGGATTGACTATGGCTACACCTTC	CASSFPPRGIDYGYTF
-	-	TRBV5-1	TRBJ2-3	TGCGCCAGCACCCCGGACAGTCCACACACAGATACGCAGTATTTT	CASTPDSPHTDTQYF
-	-	TRBV7-9	TRBJ2-1	TGTGCCAGCAGCCCACGGGGGAGTGACTACAATGAGCAGTTCTTC	CASSPRGSDYNEQFF
-	-	TRBV19	TRBJ1-1	TGTGCCAGTAGTCCTAGTTCTCACACTGAAGCTTTCTTT	CASSPSSHTEAFF
-	TRBD2	TRBV23-1	TRBJ2-5	TGCGCCAGCAGTCAATCGGGGGAGCGGGGGGGCCTGAAGACCCAGTACTTC	CASSQSGERGGLKTQYF
-	-	TRBV9	TRBJ2-7	TGTGCCAGCAGCGTAGAGGGTGGAAAGACATACTTC	CASSVEGGKTYF
-	TRBD2	TRBV27	TRBJ2-1	TGTGCCAGCAGTTTATCGGGCGGGAGAAATTACAATGAGCAGTTCTTC	CASSLSGGRNYNEQFF
-	-	TRBV5-5	TRBJ2-7	TGTGCCAGCAGCTTGTTCCCAGCCTTGCTTTCCTACGAGCAGTACTTC	CASSLFPALLSYEQYF
-	-	TRBV30	TRBJ1-6	TGTGCCTGGACCCTAGGCAGCAGGCGTTCACCCCTCCACTTT	CAWTLGSRRSPLHF
-	-	TRBV7-8	TRBJ1-1	TGTGCCAGCAGCCCAACCGGGACGAACACTGAAGCTTTCTTT	CASSPTGTNTEAFF
-	TRBD2	TRBV6-6	TRBJ2-1	TGTGCCAGCAGTCCGCGGGGGGGCCAAGGGAATGAGCAGTTCTTC	CASSPRGGQGNEQFF
-	-	TRBV11-2	TRBJ1-3	TGTGCCAGCAGCTTAGATTTCACAGGGCCTGGAAACACCATATATTTT	CASSLDFTGPGNTIYF
-	-	TRBV12-3/TRBV12-4	TRBJ2-7	TGTGCCAGCAGTGATGACTCCTACGAGCAGTACTTC	CASSDDSYEQYF
-	-	TRBV6-6	TRBJ1-2	TGTGCCAGCAGTTGGGACACTAACTATGGCTACACCTTC	CASSWDTNYGYTF
-	-	TRBV29-1	TRBJ1-4	TGCAGCGTGACAGAAGCGGTGGGTGAAAAACTGTTTTTT	CSVTEAVGEKLFF
-	-	TRBV10-2	TRBJ1-4	TGCGCCAGCAGTGCACGGGGAGAAGGAGAAAAACTGTTTTTT	CASSARGEGEKLFF
few	TRBD1	TRBV5-4	TRBJ1-2	TGTGCCAGCAGACAAACAGGGGGCGGCTACACCTTC	CASRQTGGGYTF
-	-	TRBV6-5	TRBJ2-7	TGTGCCAGCACCAAGGGGGGGGCCCCCTACGAGCAGTACTTC	CASTKGGAPYEQYF
-	-	TRBV6-5	TRBJ2-7	TGTGCCAGCTGGGGGGACGAGCAGTACTTC	CASWGDEQYF
-	TRBD2	TRBV5-4	TRBJ2-7	TGTGCCAGCAGCTTGGGGCTAGCGGGAGGGCCCGCCTACGAGCAGTACTTC	CASSLGLAGGPAYEQYF
-	-	TRBV7-2	TRBJ1-1	TGTGCCAGCAGCTTCACCGCGCTCCCCGGGGAAGCTTTCTTT	CASSFTALPGEAFF
-	-	TRBV18	TRBJ2-2	TGTGCCAGCTCACCGAGGGCTGAGTTCACCGGGGAGCTGTTTTTT	CASSPRAEFTGELFF
-	-	TRBV2	TRBJ2-6	TGTGCCAGCAGTGAGGGTCGCGGGGCCAACGTCCTGACTTTC	CASSEGRGANVLTF
once	-	TRBV5-1	TRBJ2-7	TGCGCCAGCAGCGACGGGCCGGTTTCGTATCAGAGGGAGCAGTACTTC	CASSDGPVSYQREQYF
-	TRBD1	TRBV18	TRBJ2-7	TGTGCCAGCTCAGCGGGACAGGTTTACTACGAGCAGTACTTC	CASSAGQVYYEQYF
once	TRBD1	TRBV19	TRBJ2-7	TGTGCCAGTAGTCGACAGGGGAAACTCTCCTACGAGCAGTACTTC	CASSRQGKLSYEQYF
-	-	TRBV30	TRBJ1-5	TGTGCCTGGTCTCACGGATACAATCAGCCCCAGCATTTT	CAWSHGYNQPQHF
-	-	TRBV30	TRBJ1-1	TGTGCCTGGAGTACAGGGCGAAAAGCTTTCTTT	CAWSTGRKAFF
-	TRBD1	TRBV7-9	TRBJ1-2	TGTGCCAGCAGCTTAGTCCAGACAGGGCCCTATGGCTACACCTTC	CASSLVQTGPYGYTF